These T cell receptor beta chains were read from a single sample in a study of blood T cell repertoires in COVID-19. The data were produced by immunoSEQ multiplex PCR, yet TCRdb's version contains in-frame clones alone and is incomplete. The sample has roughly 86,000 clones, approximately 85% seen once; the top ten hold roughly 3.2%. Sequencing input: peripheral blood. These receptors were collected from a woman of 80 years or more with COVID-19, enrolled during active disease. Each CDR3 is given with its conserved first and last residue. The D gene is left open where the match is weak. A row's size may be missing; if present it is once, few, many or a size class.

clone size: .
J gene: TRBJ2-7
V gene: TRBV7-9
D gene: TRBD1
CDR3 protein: CASSLGWGTGGYEQYF
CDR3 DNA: TGTGCCAGCAGCTTAGGGTGGGGGACAGGGGGCTACGAGCAGTACTTC

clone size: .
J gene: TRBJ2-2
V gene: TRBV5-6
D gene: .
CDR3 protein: CASSLGTPANTGELFF
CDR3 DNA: TGTGCCAGCAGCTTGGGGACACCTGCGAACACCGGGGAGCTGTTTTTT

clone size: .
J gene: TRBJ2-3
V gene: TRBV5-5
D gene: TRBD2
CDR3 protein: CASSDRLAGTDTQYF
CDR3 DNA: TGTGCCAGCAGCGACCGACTAGCGGGGACAGATACGCAGTATTTT

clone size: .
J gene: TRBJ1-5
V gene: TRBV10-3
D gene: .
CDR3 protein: CAISESGEPQHF
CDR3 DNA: TGTGCCATCAGTGAGTCCGGGGAGCCCCAGCATTTT

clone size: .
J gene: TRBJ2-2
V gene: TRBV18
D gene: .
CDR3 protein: CASSSLDYGGELFF
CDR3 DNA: TGTGCCAGCTCATCCCTGGACTACGGCGGGGAGCTGTTTTTT

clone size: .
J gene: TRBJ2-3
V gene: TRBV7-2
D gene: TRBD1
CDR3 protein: CASSSQGAGFRYF
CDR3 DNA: TGTGCCAGCAGCTCACAGGGGGCGGGGTTCCGGTATTTT

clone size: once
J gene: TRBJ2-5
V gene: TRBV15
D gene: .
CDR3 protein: CATEEDSQETQYF
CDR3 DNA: TGTGCCACCGAGGAGGATAGTCAAGAGACCCAGTACTTC

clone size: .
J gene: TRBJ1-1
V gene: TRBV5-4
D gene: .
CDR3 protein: CASSSHSMSMHTEAFF
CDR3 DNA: TGTGCCAGCAGCTCTCATAGTATGTCAATGCACACTGAAGCTTTCTTT

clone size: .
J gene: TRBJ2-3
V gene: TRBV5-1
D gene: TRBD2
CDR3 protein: CASSFLAGGADTQYF
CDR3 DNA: TGCGCCAGCAGCTTTCTAGCGGGAGGGGCAGATACGCAGTATTTT

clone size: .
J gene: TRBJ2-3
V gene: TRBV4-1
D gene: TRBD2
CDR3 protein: CASSPGLAGGPTDTQYF
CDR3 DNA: TGCGCCAGCAGCCCGGGACTAGCGGGAGGCCCCACAGATACGCAGTATTTT

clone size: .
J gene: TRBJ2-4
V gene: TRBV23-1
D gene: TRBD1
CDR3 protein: CARSPPRTGRPKNIQYF
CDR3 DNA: TGCGCCAGATCTCCCCCACGGACAGGGAGACCCAAAAACATTCAGTACTTC

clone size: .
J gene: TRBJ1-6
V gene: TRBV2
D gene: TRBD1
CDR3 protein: CASSDWGQGASPLHF
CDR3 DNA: TGTGCCAGCAGTGACTGGGGACAGGGGGCCTCACCCCTCCACTTT

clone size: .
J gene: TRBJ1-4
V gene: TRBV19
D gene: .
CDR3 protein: CASSIVGGNEKLFF
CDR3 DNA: TGTGCCAGTAGTATAGTAGGAGGTAATGAAAAACTGTTTTTT

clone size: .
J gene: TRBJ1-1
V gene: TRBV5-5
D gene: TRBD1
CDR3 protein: CASSLRGTGGTEAFF
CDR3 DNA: TGTGCCAGCAGCTTGCGGGGGACAGGGGGCACTGAAGCTTTCTTT

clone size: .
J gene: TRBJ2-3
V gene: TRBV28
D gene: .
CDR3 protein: CASSLGGSTDTQYF
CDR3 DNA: TGTGCCAGCAGTTTAGGTGGCAGCACAGATACGCAGTATTTT

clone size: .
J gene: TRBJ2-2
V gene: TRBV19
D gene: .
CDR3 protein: CASSIPYVLASTGELFF
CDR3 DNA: TGTGCCAGTAGTATCCCCTACGTCCTAGCCTCAACCGGGGAGCTGTTTTTT

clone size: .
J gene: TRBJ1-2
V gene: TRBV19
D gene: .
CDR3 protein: CASNEGVSYGYTF
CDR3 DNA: TGTGCCAGTAATGAGGGGGTGAGCTATGGCTACACCTTC

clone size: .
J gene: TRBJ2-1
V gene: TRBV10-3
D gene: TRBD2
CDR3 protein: CAIKPSGGAGNEQFF
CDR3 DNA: TGTGCCATCAAACCTAGCGGGGGGGCGGGAAATGAGCAGTTCTTC

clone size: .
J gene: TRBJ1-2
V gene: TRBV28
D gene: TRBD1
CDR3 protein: CASRDTGGVNYGYTF
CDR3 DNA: TGTGCCAGCAGAGATACAGGGGGAGTTAACTATGGCTACACCTTC

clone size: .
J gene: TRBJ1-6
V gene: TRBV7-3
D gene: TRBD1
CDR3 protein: CASSTGTASPLHF
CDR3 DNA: TGTGCCAGCAGTACCGGGACAGCCTCACCCCTCCACTTT

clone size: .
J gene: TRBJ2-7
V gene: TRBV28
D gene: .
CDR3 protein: CASRLAEPPYEQYF
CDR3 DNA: TGTGCCAGCAGGTTAGCGGAACCGCCCTACGAGCAGTACTTC

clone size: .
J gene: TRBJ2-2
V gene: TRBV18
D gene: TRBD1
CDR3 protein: CASSPKRSGTGEAGELFF
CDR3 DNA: TGTGCCAGCTCACCGAAAAGGAGTGGGACAGGGGAAGCCGGGGAGCTGTTTTTT

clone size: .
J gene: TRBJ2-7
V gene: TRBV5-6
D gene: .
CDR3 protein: CASSLSGTTLYEQYF
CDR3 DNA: TGTGCCAGCAGCTTGTCCGGGACAACGCTCTACGAGCAGTACTTC

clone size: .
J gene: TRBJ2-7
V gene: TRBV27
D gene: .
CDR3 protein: CASRQGLIGEQYF
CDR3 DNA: TGTGCCAGCAGGCAGGGGCTGATTGGTGAGCAGTACTTC

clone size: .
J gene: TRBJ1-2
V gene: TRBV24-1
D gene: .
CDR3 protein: CATSDTASPPPYGYTF
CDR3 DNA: TGTGCCACCAGTGATACAGCCTCACCACCCCCTTATGGCTACACCTTC

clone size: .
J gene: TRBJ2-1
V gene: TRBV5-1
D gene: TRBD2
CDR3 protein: CASSPAAGTNSYNEQFF
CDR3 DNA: TGCGCCAGCAGCCCGGCTGCCGGGACTAACTCCTACAATGAGCAGTTCTTC

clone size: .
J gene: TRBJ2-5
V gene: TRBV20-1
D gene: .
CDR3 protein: CSAPTRETQYF
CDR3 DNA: TGCAGTGCTCCCACTCGGGAGACCCAGTACTTC

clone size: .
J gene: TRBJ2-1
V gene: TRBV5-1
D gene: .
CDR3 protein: CASSLARSLNEQFF
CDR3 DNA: TGCGCCAGCAGCTTGGCTAGGTCCCTCAATGAGCAGTTCTTC

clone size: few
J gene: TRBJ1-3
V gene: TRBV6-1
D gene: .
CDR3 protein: CASRRDSGNTIYF
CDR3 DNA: TGTGCCAGCAGGCGGGACTCTGGAAACACCATATATTTT

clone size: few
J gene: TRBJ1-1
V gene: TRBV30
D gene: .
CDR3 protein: CAWGLQGSEAFF
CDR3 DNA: TGTGCCTGGGGCCTACAGGGCTCTGAAGCTTTCTTT

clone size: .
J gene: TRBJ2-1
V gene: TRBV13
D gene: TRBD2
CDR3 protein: CASSSGLAGVTYNEQFF
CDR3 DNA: TGTGCCAGCAGCTCCGGACTAGCGGGAGTCACCTACAATGAGCAGTTCTTC

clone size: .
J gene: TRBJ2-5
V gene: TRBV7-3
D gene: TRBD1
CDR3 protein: CASSVTGLGETQYF
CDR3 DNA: TGTGCCAGCAGCGTGACAGGGCTGGGGGAGACCCAGTACTTC

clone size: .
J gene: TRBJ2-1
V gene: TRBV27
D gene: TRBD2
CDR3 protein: CASRRGVAGPYNEQFF
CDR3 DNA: TGTGCCAGCAGACGGGGCGTAGCGGGGCCCTACAATGAGCAGTTCTTC

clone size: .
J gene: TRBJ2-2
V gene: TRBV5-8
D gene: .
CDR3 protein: CASSPRVDTGELFF
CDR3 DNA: TGTGCCAGCAGCCCCCGTGTTGACACCGGGGAGCTGTTTTTT